These 3 T cell receptor beta chains were all obtained from the same sample, sequenced in a study of CD8 T cells in ankylosing spondylitis. From the 5' RACE reads, TCRdb called clonotypes with MiXCR, one entry per CDR3 protein. The repertoire holds about 500,000 distinct CDR3 sequences, with roughly an eighth as singletons. For these receptors, no antigen is known. Whole-study findings and limits: There was a TCR beta motif, made of several highly homologous variants, that appeared characteristic of ankylosing spondylitis blood.

The sequencing sample was made of blood, either unsorted or a sorted T cell fraction (not recorded which). These receptor sequences come from a male donor with ankylosing spondylitis.

This clonotype was seen many times. This chain uses TRBV12-3 or TRBV12-4 with TRBJ2-1; 8 positions match TRBD2. The CDR3 runs to 13 residues. V lost 3 bases to trimming and J lost 13 bases; unmatched junction nucleotides: 8. CDR3 region: CASSFSGTTFQFF. Here the CDR3 DNA reads TGTGCCAGCAGTTTTAGCGGGACCACCTTTCAGTTCTTC.

The sample holds a few counts of this clonotype. The chain carries TRBV6-2 or TRBV6-3 and TRBJ2-4, with a tentative D call TRBD2 (6 bases). Trimming shortened V by 5 bases and J by 10 bases, and 12 bases separated the two germline ends. Germline CDR1 MNHEY, CDR2 SVGEGT. The CDR3 is made up of 12 amino acids. In DNA, the CDR3 is TGTGCCAGCAGTGGAGGAGGGGTTATTCAGTACTTC. It translates to CASSGGGVIQYF.

There are a few counts of this clonotype. V is TRBV12-3 or TRBV12-4 and J is TRBJ2-7; no reliable D call. Trimming removed 8 bases at V and 3 bases at J, with 11 bases between. The CDR3 is 12 residues long. CDR3 amino acids: CASGISVYEQYV. In nucleotides, the CDR3 is TGTGCCAGCGGCATTTCCGTCTACGAGCAGTACGTC.